The 9 T cell receptor beta chains reported below all come from one sample, sequenced in a study of blood T cell repertoires in COVID-19. Sequenced by immunoSEQ multiplex PCR; TCRdb stores in-frame clones only, minus some. The sample records approximately 58,000 clones, roughly 90% being singletons. Specimen: peripheral blood. The receptors here all came from a woman of 80 years or more with active COVID-19.

The chain joins TRBV7-6 to TRBJ2-1, with TRBD1 matching 10 bases. This CDR3 is built from 15 residues. The V and J ends lost 4 bases and 8 bases, in that order; junction bases with no gene match: 8. Germline-derived CDR1 and CDR2 are SGHVS and FNYEAQ. CDR3 protein: CASSSPGQGSHEQFF. The CDR3 nucleotides read TGTGCCAGCAGCTCACCGGGACAGGGGAGCCATGAGCAGTTCTTC.

The chain joins TRBV7-2 to TRBJ2-3; TRBD2 matches at 9 bases. V shed 3 bases, J shed 3 bases, and the junction held 1 base outside the gene matches. CDR3 length equals 14 residues. Germline values: CDR1 SGHTA, CDR2 FQGNSA. CDR3 nucleotide sequence: TGTGCCAGCAGCTTTAGCGGGAGAACAGATACGCAGTATTTT. As protein: CASSFSGRTDTQYF.

This CDR3 is CASSPLPSDEQFF. CDR3 in DNA: TGTGCCAGCTCACCCCTACCTAGTGATGAGCAGTTCTTC. The chain couples TRBV18 to TRBJ2-1; the D is unclear. CDR1 and CDR2 (germline): KGHSH, LQKENI. CDR3 length equals 13 residues. With 3 bases removed from V and 8 bases from J, the gap between germline ends came to 11 bases. The full variable domain, its missing parts supplied by reference TRBV18 and TRBJ2-1, is NAGVMQNPRHLVRRRGQEARLRCSPMKGHSHVYWYRQLPEEGLKFMVYLQKENIIDESGMPKERFSAEFPKEGPSILRIQQVVRGDSAAYFCASSPLPSDEQFFGPGTRLTVL.

V usage is TRBV24-1 and J usage is TRBJ2-1, with 9 bases that match TRBD1. The CDR3 has 15 residues. J gave up 4 bases and V 3 bases, and 3 bases lay outside the gene matches. Per germline, CDR1 KGHDR and CDR2 SFDVKD. CDR3 sequence: CATSDRTGAYNEQFF. CDR3 nucleotides: TGTGCCACCAGTGATAGGACAGGGGCGTACAATGAGCAGTTCTTC.

The rearrangement joins TRBV7-9 to TRBJ1-1; 7 bases match TRBD1. This CDR3 region has 13 residues. V gave up 5 bases and J gave up 5 bases; unmatched junction bases: 5. Per germline, CDR1 SEHNR and CDR2 FQNEAQ (reference sequence). CDR3 protein: CASSTTGITEAFF. The CDR3 DNA sequence: TGTGCCAGCAGCACGACAGGGATTACTGAAGCTTTCTTT.

The chain recombines TRBV30 with TRBJ1-2; 12 nucleotides align to TRBD1. The CDR3 is 15 residues long. Trimming cost V 3 bases and J 8 bases; bases outside gene matches: 10. Germline-derived CDR1 and CDR2 are GTSNPN and SVGIG (reference sequence). CDR3 DNA sequence: TGTGCCTGGAGCCCCCGGGGACAGGGGGCATGGGGCTACACCTTC. This codes for CAWSPRGQGAWGYTF.

The chain has TRBV27 and TRBJ1-2; D uncertain. The CDR3 loop spans 14 amino acids. Trimming cost V 3 bases and J 2 bases, with 10 bases left between them. Germline V gene lookup returns CDR1 MNHEY and CDR2 SMNVEV (reference sequence). CDR3 nucleotides: TGTGCCAGCAGTTTCAACGCTAAAAACTATGGCTACACCTTC. As protein: CASSFNAKNYGYTF.

V and J are TRBV5-1 and TRBJ1-1; possible D gene TRBD1, 6 bases. CDR3 size: 15 residues. Germline CDR1 reads SGHRS; CDR2 reads YFSETQ. V lost 0 bases and J 0 bases, leaving 9 bases between the germline ends. This CDR3 reads CASSLESGVNTEAFF. The DNA for the CDR3 is TGCGCCAGCAGCTTGGAGTCAGGGGTGAACACTGAAGCTTTCTTT.

This rearrangement joins TRBV5-8 to TRBJ1-5; D might be TRBD1 (6 bases). The CDR3 covers 16 residues. Between the trimmed V and J ends, which lost 1 base and 2 bases, there was a span of 13 bases. In germline, CDR1 is SGHTS, CDR2 YDEGEE. The CDR3: CASSLQGPSGNQPQHF. The CDR3 region has the DNA TGTGCCAGCAGCTTGCAGGGGCCCTCTGGCAATCAGCCCCAGCATTTT.